The rows below give T cell receptor beta chains drawn from one sample of a study. Using its own MiXCR run on the 5' RACE reads, TCRdb lists one record per CDR3 protein. The repertoire holds about 54,000 distinct CDR3 sequences, with roughly 15% as singletons. The sequenced material came from naive CD4+ T cells sorted from blood. The source is a female donor with breast cancer. Each CDR3 is given with its conserved first and last residue. The D gene is left open where the match is weak. Where a row states a size, it is once, few, many or the class of an expanded clone; other rows omit it.

CDR3nt: TGTGCCAGCTATGCGTCGGGGTTGTCTGGGGCCAACGTCCTGACTTTC; CDR3aa: CASYASGLSGANVLTF; j_gene: TRBJ2-6; abundance: -; d_gene: -; v_gene: TRBV6-5
CDR3nt: TGTGCCAGCAGTTCCCCGGGACTAGCGGGCACAGATACGCAGTATTTT; CDR3aa: CASSSPGLAGTDTQYF; j_gene: TRBJ2-3; abundance: few; d_gene: TRBD2; v_gene: TRBV12-3/TRBV12-4
CDR3nt: TGTGCCAGCAGTGAAGACACAAGCACAGATACGCAGTATTTT; CDR3aa: CASSEDTSTDTQYF; j_gene: TRBJ2-3; abundance: -; d_gene: -; v_gene: TRBV6-1
CDR3nt: TGTGCCTGGAGCGCCGGGACTGAGAGCAATCAGCCCCAGCATTTT; CDR3aa: CAWSAGTESNQPQHF; j_gene: TRBJ1-5; abundance: -; d_gene: -; v_gene: TRBV30
CDR3nt: TGCAGTGCCAGCACAGATACGCAGTATTTT; CDR3aa: CSASTDTQYF; j_gene: TRBJ2-3; abundance: many; d_gene: -; v_gene: TRBV20-1
CDR3nt: TGTGCCAGCAGTTACTCGAATCCCGCCACCCAGACCCAGTACTTC; CDR3aa: CASSYSNPATQTQYF; j_gene: TRBJ2-5; abundance: few; d_gene: -; v_gene: TRBV6-5
CDR3nt: TGTGCCAGCAGCTACACAGGGGAAAGGAACAATGAGCAGTTCTTC; CDR3aa: CASSYTGERNNEQFF; j_gene: TRBJ2-1; abundance: -; d_gene: TRBD1; v_gene: TRBV28
CDR3nt: TGCAGCGTTGAATGGGAGACCCAGAGGGAGCAGTACTTC; CDR3aa: CSVEWETQREQYF; j_gene: TRBJ2-7; abundance: many; d_gene: -; v_gene: TRBV29-1
CDR3nt: TGCGCCAGCAGCTTGCGGCAAGGGGATGAGCAGTTCTTC; CDR3aa: CASSLRQGDEQFF; j_gene: TRBJ2-1; abundance: few; d_gene: -; v_gene: TRBV5-1
CDR3nt: TGTGCCAGCAGCTTGACCACAGGGGTGCATGGCTACACCTTC; CDR3aa: CASSLTTGVHGYTF; j_gene: TRBJ1-2; abundance: -; d_gene: TRBD1; v_gene: TRBV7-8
CDR3nt: TGTGCCAGCAGCCTAGAGGGCGGAGTCACCGGGGAGCTGTTTTTT; CDR3aa: CASSLEGGVTGELFF; j_gene: TRBJ2-2; abundance: few; d_gene: -; v_gene: TRBV7-8
CDR3nt: TGCAGTGCTAGACCTCTAGAAGACAGGGCGAACACTGAAGCTTTCTTT; CDR3aa: CSARPLEDRANTEAFF; j_gene: TRBJ1-1; abundance: -; d_gene: TRBD1; v_gene: TRBV20-1
CDR3nt: TGCGCCAGCAGCTTGGCCGGGGCGGCGAACACTGAAGCTTTCTTT; CDR3aa: CASSLAGAANTEAFF; j_gene: TRBJ1-1; abundance: -; d_gene: -; v_gene: TRBV5-1
CDR3nt: TGCAGTGCTAGAGGGCCGGGGCAGGGGGAGTTGCAAGCTTTCTTT; CDR3aa: CSARGPGQGELQAFF; j_gene: TRBJ1-1; abundance: few; d_gene: TRBD1; v_gene: TRBV20-1
CDR3nt: TGCGCCAGCAGCTTTGGACTAGCGACGGGGGAGCAGTACTTC; CDR3aa: CASSFGLATGEQYF; j_gene: TRBJ2-7; abundance: few; d_gene: TRBD2; v_gene: TRBV5-1
CDR3nt: TGTGCCAGCACCCCCCGGAACTATGGCTACACCTTC; CDR3aa: CASTPRNYGYTF; j_gene: TRBJ1-2; abundance: many; d_gene: -; v_gene: TRBV6-1
CDR3nt: TGTGCCTGCGGGACAGTCCCCTCTGGGGCCAACGTCCTGACTTTC; CDR3aa: CACGTVPSGANVLTF; j_gene: TRBJ2-6; abundance: -; d_gene: TRBD1; v_gene: TRBV30
CDR3nt: TGTGCCAGCAGTTACAGGGCTAATGAAAAACTGTTTTTT; CDR3aa: CASSYRANEKLFF; j_gene: TRBJ1-4; abundance: many; d_gene: -; v_gene: TRBV6-6
CDR3nt: TGTGCCAGCAGTCTGGACGGTCAGCCCCAGCATTTT; CDR3aa: CASSLDGQPQHF; j_gene: TRBJ1-5; abundance: many; d_gene: -; v_gene: TRBV12-3/TRBV12-4
CDR3nt: TGCGCCAGCAGCCGGCGCCAAACAGGGGACCGCACAGATACGCAGTATTTT; CDR3aa: CASSRRQTGDRTDTQYF; j_gene: TRBJ2-3; abundance: -; d_gene: TRBD1; v_gene: TRBV5-1
CDR3nt: TGCAGTGCTACGAAGGACGGATCGGCCTACGAGCAGTACTTC; CDR3aa: CSATKDGSAYEQYF; j_gene: TRBJ2-7; abundance: -; d_gene: -; v_gene: TRBV20-1
CDR3nt: TGCGCCAGCAGCTTGGGGGGAGAGAACGAGCAGTACTTC; CDR3aa: CASSLGGENEQYF; j_gene: TRBJ2-7; abundance: few; d_gene: -; v_gene: TRBV5-1
CDR3nt: TGTGCCAGCAGCTTAGGGCTCGGCAGGGGAGGCTCACCCCTCCACTTT; CDR3aa: CASSLGLGRGGSPLHF; j_gene: TRBJ1-6; abundance: -; d_gene: -; v_gene: TRBV7-2
CDR3nt: TGCAGCGTTGATAGTCCCAGGACACGGGGGATAGAGCAGTTCTTC; CDR3aa: CSVDSPRTRGIEQFF; j_gene: TRBJ2-1; abundance: many; d_gene: -; v_gene: TRBV29-1
CDR3nt: TGTGCCACCCATGCGGACCCTTACAATGAGCAGTTCTTC; CDR3aa: CATHADPYNEQFF; j_gene: TRBJ2-1; abundance: many; d_gene: -; v_gene: TRBV10-3
CDR3nt: TGCAGTGCTAGAAGGGGTACTGGCAATCAGCCCCAGCATTTT; CDR3aa: CSARRGTGNQPQHF; j_gene: TRBJ1-5; abundance: few; d_gene: -; v_gene: TRBV20-1
CDR3nt: TGTGCCAGCAGCTTGACTAGCGGGGCCTCGGGTGAGCAGTTCTTC; CDR3aa: CASSLTSGASGEQFF; j_gene: TRBJ2-1; abundance: few; d_gene: TRBD2; v_gene: TRBV11-2
CDR3nt: TGTGCCAGCAGTGCCCCAGGGGCTAACTATGGCTACACCTTC; CDR3aa: CASSAPGANYGYTF; j_gene: TRBJ1-2; abundance: few; d_gene: -; v_gene: TRBV12-3/TRBV12-4
CDR3nt: TGTGCCAGCAGCTCAGCCGGGAAGCGGAATTTCAATGAGCAGTTCTTC; CDR3aa: CASSSAGKRNFNEQFF; j_gene: TRBJ2-1; abundance: -; d_gene: -; v_gene: TRBV7-3
CDR3nt: TGTGCCAGCAGCGTAGGACAGGAGAGGGGCTACACCTTC; CDR3aa: CASSVGQERGYTF; j_gene: TRBJ1-2; abundance: -; d_gene: TRBD1; v_gene: TRBV7-9
CDR3nt: TGCAGTGCGCAGGCGGTTACAGGGTATAATTCACCCCTCCACTTT; CDR3aa: CSAQAVTGYNSPLHF; j_gene: TRBJ1-6; abundance: many; d_gene: -; v_gene: TRBV20-1
CDR3nt: TGTGCCATCACCCGAGGACAGGGGGACGCCGGGGAGCTGTTTTTT; CDR3aa: CAITRGQGDAGELFF; j_gene: TRBJ2-2; abundance: -; d_gene: TRBD1; v_gene: TRBV10-3